These T cell receptor beta chains were read from a single sample in a study of shared clonotypes between healthy human individuals. Using immunoSEQ multiplex PCR, the repertoire was profiled, and TCRdb retains in-frame clones only, with some absent. The table has almost 700,000 clones, 92% seen once; the top ten hold 24%. Sequencing input: naive CD8+ T cells sorted from blood. All receptors derive from a man aged 30-40 years in good health. CDR3s include the opening cysteine and the closing phenylalanine or tryptophan. The D gene is left open where the match is weak. Clone sizes are given selectively: once, few, many, or a class where the clone is expanded.

V gene	J gene	D gene	clone size	CDR3 DNA	CDR3 protein
TRBV7-9	TRBJ1-4	-	-	TGTGCCAGCAGCCCGAGCCGGGGGAGTAATGAAAAACTGTTTTTT	CASSPSRGSNEKLFF
TRBV6-5	TRBJ1-4	-	-	TGTGCCAGCAGTTACTCAGGGCCAACTAATGAAAAACTGTTTTTT	CASSYSGPTNEKLFF
TRBV27	TRBJ1-4	TRBD1	-	TGTGCCAGCAGTCCCCGGACAGGGAATAATGAAAAACTGTTTTTT	CASSPRTGNNEKLFF
TRBV7-9	TRBJ1-4	TRBD1	-	TGTGCCAGCCAGAGGACAGGGGGGAATTGGGAACTGTTTTTT	CASQRTGGNWELFF
TRBV9	TRBJ2-6	TRBD1	-	TGTGCCAGCAGCGAAAGACAGGGCCCTGGGGCCAACGTCCTGACTTTC	CASSERQGPGANVLTF
TRBV7-7	TRBJ2-1	TRBD2	once	TGTGCTAGCAGCTTAGAAGGGACTAGCGGCCCGAGCTCCTACAATGAGCAGTTCTTC	CASSLEGTSGPSSYNEQFF
TRBV28	TRBJ2-7	TRBD2	-	TGTGCCAGCAGGGGACTAGCGGGAGTTCTTTTTGGGGACGAGCAGTACTTC	CASRGLAGVLFGDEQYF
TRBV7-9	TRBJ2-3	-	-	TGTGCCAGCAGCTTAGCGGGAGACACAGATACGCAGTATTTT	CASSLAGDTDTQYF
TRBV4-1	TRBJ1-2	TRBD1	few	TGCGCCAGCAGCCAAGAGGACAGGGAGGACGGCTACACCTTC	CASSQEDREDGYTF
TRBV28	TRBJ2-3	-	-	TGTGCCAGCAGTTTCAAAAAGCAGGTTTCTAGCACAGATACGCAGTATTTT	CASSFKKQVSSTDTQYF
TRBV14	TRBJ2-3	-	many	TGTGCCAGCAGCCAATGGGGGCGCGAGGATACGCAGTATTTT	CASSQWGREDTQYF
TRBV2	TRBJ1-2	-	-	TGTGCCAGCAGTGAAGTACAGGGCGGCTATGGCTACACCTTC	CASSEVQGGYGYTF
TRBV29-1	TRBJ2-2	-	-	TGCAGCGGTCTTAGTATCCCCGGGGAGCTGTTTTTT	CSGLSIPGELFF
TRBV4-1	TRBJ2-7	-	-	TGCGCCAGCAGCCAAGTGCAGGGTTCGTACGAGCAGTACTTC	CASSQVQGSYEQYF
TRBV27	TRBJ1-2	-	-	TGTGCCAGCAGTTTAACCCCGGGGGCCGTTGATGGCTACACCTTC	CASSLTPGAVDGYTF
TRBV9	TRBJ2-3	-	-	TGTGCCAGCAGCGAGGGGCGTTTTAGCACAGATACGCAGTATTTT	CASSEGRFSTDTQYF
TRBV6-4	TRBJ1-5	-	-	TGTGCCAGCCTCGGATACTGCGGGGGCAATCAGCCCCAGCATTTT	CASLGYCGGNQPQHF
TRBV6-6	TRBJ1-5	-	-	TGTGCCAGCAGTGCAGGACAGCCCCAGCATTTT	CASSAGQPQHF
TRBV4-3	TRBJ1-1	-	-	TGCGCCAGCAGCCAGGGAGGGGGAATTGAAGCTTTCTTT	CASSQGGGIEAFF
TRBV7-3	TRBJ2-1	TRBD2	-	TGTGCCAGCAGCTTAGGTCTGGGACTAGCGGGACTTGATGAGCAGTTCTTC	CASSLGLGLAGLDEQFF
TRBV27	TRBJ2-7	TRBD1	once	TGTGCCAGCAGTTTATGGGGGACAGGGTCCGAGCAGTACTTC	CASSLWGTGSEQYF
TRBV27	TRBJ2-7	-	-	TGTGCCAGCAGTGCCACGGGTTTCTACGAGCAGTACTTC	CASSATGFYEQYF
TRBV6-1	TRBJ2-2	TRBD2	-	TGTGCCAGCAGTGAATGGCCCCTGCTAGCGGGAGGATCATGGTCCGGGGAGCTGTTTTTT	CASSEWPLLAGGSWSGELFF
TRBV7-8	TRBJ1-3	TRBD1	-	TGTGCCAGCAGCTTAGGGACAGGATCGGGCTCTGGAAACACCATATATTTT	CASSLGTGSGSGNTIYF
TRBV15	TRBJ2-3	TRBD1	-	TGTGCCACCAGCAGAGCCGGGCCCAGGACAGGTGGAAGAGATACGCAGTATTTT	CATSRAGPRTGGRDTQYF
TRBV4-3	TRBJ2-7	TRBD2	once	TGCGCCAGCAGCCAGGGGACTAGCGGGGTCTACGAGCAGTACTTC	CASSQGTSGVYEQYF
TRBV5-1	TRBJ2-5	-	-	TGCGCCAGCAGCTTGGGATCAGGGACCACAGAGACCCAGTACTTC	CASSLGSGTTETQYF
TRBV7-9	TRBJ1-1	TRBD1	-	TGTGCCAGCAGCACGCCGACAGGGCTGAACACTGAAGCTTTCTTT	CASSTPTGLNTEAFF
TRBV5-4	TRBJ2-1	TRBD1	-	TGTGCCAGTACCTGGGGACAGGGGTGGGACAATGAGCAGTTCTTC	CASTWGQGWDNEQFF
TRBV5-8	TRBJ2-1	TRBD2	-	TGTGCCAGCAGCGCGGGACTAGCGGGAGGGGATGAGCAGTTCTTC	CASSAGLAGGDEQFF
TRBV27	TRBJ1-2	-	-	TGTGCCAGCAGTTTAATAGGAGACAACTATGGCTACACCTTC	CASSLIGDNYGYTF
TRBV7-8	TRBJ2-3	-	-	TGTGCCAGCAGATCGGAGTATAGCACAGATACGCAGTATTTT	CASRSEYSTDTQYF
TRBV19	TRBJ2-1	-	-	TGTGCCAGTAGTATGGTCTTTGGGACAAGTAATGAGCAGTTCTTC	CASSMVFGTSNEQFF
TRBV7-8	TRBJ2-2	-	-	TGTGCCAGCAGCGCCCCGACCCAATCGCCGAACACCGGGGAGCTGTTTTTT	CASSAPTQSPNTGELFF
TRBV27	TRBJ2-4	-	-	TGTGCCAGCAGTTTAGGTGTGGGGAACATTCAGTACTTC	CASSLGVGNIQYF
TRBV7-8	TRBJ2-7	-	-	TGTGCCAGCAGCTTACGGGGCTACGAGCAGTACTTC	CASSLRGYEQYF
TRBV4-1	TRBJ2-2	-	once	TGCGCCAGCAGCCAAGTTGGACAGACGAACACCGGGGAGCTGTTTTTT	CASSQVGQTNTGELFF
TRBV20-1	TRBJ2-1	-	-	TGCAGTGCTAGTGGGGGTGAGCAGTTCTTC	CSASGGEQFF
TRBV11-3	TRBJ2-2	TRBD2	once	TGTGCCAGCAGCTCCATACTAGCGGGAGTCCCCGGGGAGCTGTTTTTT	CASSSILAGVPGELFF
TRBV28	TRBJ2-7	-	-	TGTGCCAGCAGCCGCGGGTTTCCCTACGAGCAGTACTTC	CASSRGFPYEQYF
TRBV21-1	TRBJ2-2	-	-	TGTGCCAACCTGACAGGGTGGGAGCTGTTTTTT	CANLTGWELFF
TRBV13	TRBJ2-2	-	-	TGTGCCAGCAGCTTTCTCGGACAGTCGAACACCGGGGAGCTGTTTTTT	CASSFLGQSNTGELFF
TRBV11-2	TRBJ2-7	TRBD2	-	TGTGCCAGCAGCTTGGGGACTATGCTTTCCTACGAGCAGTACTTC	CASSLGTMLSYEQYF
TRBV11-2	TRBJ2-1	TRBD2	-	TGTGCCAGCAGCTTAGATAGTCGGCTAGCGGGATCCTACAATGAGCAGTTCTTC	CASSLDSRLAGSYNEQFF
TRBV11-2	TRBJ2-7	-	-	TGTGCCAGCAGCCCCTTCCCGGGCTCCGGCAACTACGAGCAGTACTTC	CASSPFPGSGNYEQYF
TRBV14	TRBJ2-7	TRBD2	-	TGTGCCAGCAGCTCTCCGGCGGGAGGGTACGAGCAGTACTTC	CASSSPAGGYEQYF
TRBV5-1	TRBJ2-7	TRBD2	-	TGCGCCAGCAGCTTGGACGGACTAGCGGAACCCCGGTACTTC	CASSLDGLAEPRYF
TRBV5-1	TRBJ2-7	TRBD2	-	TGCGCCACTTCGGAGGGGACTAGCGGCAAAGATTCCTACGAGCAGTACTTC	CATSEGTSGKDSYEQYF
TRBV7-9	TRBJ2-7	-	-	TGTGCCAGCAGCTTAGGGAGGGGACCGATCTACGAGCAGTACTTC	CASSLGRGPIYEQYF
TRBV4-1	TRBJ2-7	-	-	TGCGCCAGCAGCCAAGTTACGTCCCGACCTACCTACGAGCAGTACTTC	CASSQVTSRPTYEQYF
TRBV28	TRBJ1-4	TRBD1	-	TGTGCCAGCAGACAACTCACGACAGGGGGCGGGCGTGAAAAACTGTTTTTT	CASRQLTTGGGREKLFF
TRBV2	TRBJ2-7	TRBD1	-	TGTGCCAGCAGGAAGGGACAGGGAACGGTCGAGCAGTACTTC	CASRKGQGTVEQYF
TRBV7-8	TRBJ2-1	TRBD2	-	TGTGCCAGCAGCTTATTAGCGGGAGTATCCAATGAGCAGTTCTTC	CASSLLAGVSNEQFF
TRBV7-3	TRBJ2-1	-	once	TGTGCCAGCAGCTTATCTAGTTTCGCCGAGCAGTTCTTC	CASSLSSFAEQFF
TRBV19	TRBJ2-1	TRBD1	-	TGTGCCAGTAGTCCAAAACCGGGACAGGGGTCGGATGAGCAGTTCTTC	CASSPKPGQGSDEQFF
TRBV4-1	TRBJ2-7	TRBD2	-	TGCGCCAGCAGCCAAGTTTTAGCGGGAGAGCAGTACTTC	CASSQVLAGEQYF